The 5 T cell receptor beta chains presented below share a single source sample, sequenced in a study of shared clonotypes between healthy human individuals. This table comes from immunoSEQ multiplex PCR, and its TCRdb copy is limited to in-frame clones, with some not included. This sample has about 2.1 million clones, with around 95% found just once. Terminally differentiated effector memory CD45RA+ cells were excluded from the naive CD8 cells, which were CD45RO-negative and positively selected for CCR7. Sequencing was performed on naive CD8+ T cells from PBMCs. Receptor source: a man between 18 and 29 years old in good health. Some clones in this sample may be carry-over from other donors' samples.

The chain recombines TRBV19 with TRBJ2-3; 7 bases match TRBD2. Per the germline V gene, CDR1 is LNHDA and CDR2 is SQIVND (reference sequence). The length of the CDR3 is 15 residues. The V and J ends lost 3 bases and 1 base, in that order; junction bases with no gene match: 4. CDR3 residues: CASSIFGGGTDTQYF. For the CDR3, the DNA is TGTGCCAGTAGTATTTTTGGGGGGGGCACAGATACGCAGTATTTT.

The J gene is TRBJ2-5, the V gene TRBV7-9; 10 nucleotides line up with TRBD2. Trimming removed 8 bases from V and 5 bases from J; junction bases left unmatched: 14. This CDR3 is built from 16 residues. Germline CDR1 reads SEHNR; CDR2 reads FQNEAQ (reference sequence). In DNA, the CDR3 is TGTGCCAGCGGATCCCAGCGGGAGGGCCCCAGTGAGACCCAGTACTTC. The encoded protein is CASGSQREGPSETQYF.

V and J are TRBV15 and TRBJ2-1; TRBD2 matches at 9 bases. Germline V lookup: CDR1 LNHNV, CDR2 YYDKDF (reference sequence). Trimming cost V 0 bases and J 8 bases; bases outside gene matches: 17. This CDR3 region has 19 residues. The CDR3 coding sequence is TGTGCCACCAGCAGAGAATTGGGTGCTGTGGCGGGAGGGCTTGATGAGCAGTTCTTC. Translated: CATSRELGAVAGGLDEQFF. The entire variable domain, with the rest obtained from reference TRBV15 and TRBJ2-1, is as follows: DAMVIQNPRYQVTQFGKPVTLSCSQTLNHNVMYWYQQKSSQAPKLLFHYYDKDFNNEADTPDNFQSRRPNTSFCFLDIRSPGLGDTAMYLCATSRELGAVAGGLDEQFFGPGTRLTVL.

This clone was seen just once. The V gene is TRBV13, the J gene TRBJ2-1, with D perhaps TRBD2 (6 bases). The V gene's germline CDR1 is PRHDT and CDR2 FYEKMQ (reference sequence). The CDR3 consists of 15 residues. The germline V and J ends were trimmed by 7 bases and 1 base, with 14 bases remaining between them. The CDR3 loop is CASTLGLASYNEQFF. CDR3 in DNA: TGTGCCAGCACCCTGGGGCTAGCGTCCTACAATGAGCAGTTCTTC.

The rearrangement joins TRBV4-3 to TRBJ2-7; 9 positions agree with TRBD1. Germline CDR1 LGHNA, CDR2 YSLEER. This CDR3 spans 15 amino acids. J was trimmed by 3 bases and V by 3 bases; bases with no gene match: 6. CDR3 amino acids: CASSQNPGQGYEQYF. The CDR3 nucleotides read TGCGCCAGCAGCCAGAACCCGGGACAGGGCTACGAGCAGTACTTC.